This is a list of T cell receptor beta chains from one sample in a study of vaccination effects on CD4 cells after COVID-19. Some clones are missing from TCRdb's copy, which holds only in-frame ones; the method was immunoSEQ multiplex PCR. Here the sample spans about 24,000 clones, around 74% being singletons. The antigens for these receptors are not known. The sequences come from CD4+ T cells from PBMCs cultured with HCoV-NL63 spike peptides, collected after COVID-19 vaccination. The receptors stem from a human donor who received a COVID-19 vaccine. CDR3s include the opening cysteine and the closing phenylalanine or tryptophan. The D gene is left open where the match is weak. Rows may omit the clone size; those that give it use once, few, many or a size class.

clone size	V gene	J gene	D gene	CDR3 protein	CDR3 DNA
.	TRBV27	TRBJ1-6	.	CASSLRHGNSPLHF	TGTGCCAGCAGTTTAAGGCATGGGAATTCACCCCTCCACTTT
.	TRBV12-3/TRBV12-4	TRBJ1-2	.	CASSPDRNYGYTF	TGTGCCAGCAGTCCTGACAGAAACTATGGCTACACCTTC
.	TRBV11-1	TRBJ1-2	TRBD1	CASSPDRAGGYTF	TGTGCCAGCAGCCCCGACAGGGCTGGTGGCTACACCTTC
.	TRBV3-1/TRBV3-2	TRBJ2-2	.	CASSQVLFRGYTGELFF	TGTGCCAGCAGCCAAGTTTTATTTAGGGGCTACACCGGGGAGCTGTTTTTT
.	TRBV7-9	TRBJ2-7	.	CASSLVGLSYEQYF	TGTGCCAGCAGCTTAGTCGGGCTTTCGTACGAGCAGTACTTC
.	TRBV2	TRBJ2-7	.	CASSEAGTDYEQYF	TGTGCCAGCAGTGAAGCGGGGACGGACTACGAGCAGTACTTC
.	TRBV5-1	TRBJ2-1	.	CASSSGASSYNEQFF	TGCGCCAGCAGCTCAGGGGCGAGCTCCTACAATGAGCAGTTCTTC
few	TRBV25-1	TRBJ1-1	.	CASSEYHTAFF	TGTGCCAGCAGTGAATATCACACGGCTTTCTTT
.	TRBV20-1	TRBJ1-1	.	CSANEAFF	TGCAGTGCTAATGAAGCTTTCTTT
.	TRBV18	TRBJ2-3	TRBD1	CASSPFWGTGVTDTQYF	TGTGCCAGCTCACCATTTTGGGGGACAGGGGTCACAGATACGCAGTATTTT
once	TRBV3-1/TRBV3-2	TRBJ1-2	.	CASSQKGLGYTF	TGTGCCAGCAGCCAAAAAGGGTTGGGCTACACCTTC
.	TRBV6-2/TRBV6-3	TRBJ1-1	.	CASSYSIGGGGTEAFF	TGTGCCAGCAGTTACTCGATCGGCGGGGGAGGGACTGAAGCTTTCTTT
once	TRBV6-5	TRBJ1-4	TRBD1	CASSYSGTVDEKLFF	TGTGCCAGCAGTTATTCGGGGACAGTTGATGAAAAACTGTTTTTT
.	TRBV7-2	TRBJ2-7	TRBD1	CASSLSGTGTYEQYF	TGTGCCAGCAGCCTGTCCGGGACAGGGACGTACGAGCAGTACTTC
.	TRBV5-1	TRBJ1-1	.	CASSTVRDTRRNTEAFF	TGCGCCAGCAGCACAGTCCGGGACACGCGAAGGAACACTGAAGCTTTCTTT
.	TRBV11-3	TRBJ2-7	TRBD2	CASSLSGRAGEQYF	TGTGCCAGCAGCCTTAGCGGGAGGGCCGGGGAGCAGTACTTC
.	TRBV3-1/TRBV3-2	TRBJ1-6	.	CASQGTPNNSPLHF	TGTGCCAGCCAGGGGACCCCAAATAATTCACCCCTCCACTTT
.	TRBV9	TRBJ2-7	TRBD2	CASSLGLAGYEQYF	TGTGCCAGCAGCCTCGGACTAGCGGGATATGAGCAGTACTTC
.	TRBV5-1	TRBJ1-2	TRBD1	CASSSTGANYGYTF	TGCGCCAGCAGCTCGACAGGGGCTAACTATGGCTACACCTTC
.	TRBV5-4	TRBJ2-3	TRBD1	CASSVERDRGRVDTQYF	TGTGCCAGCAGCGTCGAACGGGACAGGGGGCGAGTAGATACGCAGTATTTT
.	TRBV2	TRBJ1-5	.	CASSRGRGAPAQPQHF	TGTGCCAGCAGTCGGGGGCGGGGGGCGCCGGCTCAGCCCCAGCATTTT
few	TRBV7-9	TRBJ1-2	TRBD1	CASSTRDRDLDGYTF	TGTGCCAGCAGCACCCGGGACAGGGACTTGGATGGCTACACCTTC
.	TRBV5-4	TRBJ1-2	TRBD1	CASSLGTGVGYTF	TGTGCCAGCAGCTTAGGGACAGGGGTTGGCTACACCTTC
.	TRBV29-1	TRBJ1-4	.	CSVEGQAGEKLFF	TGCAGCGTTGAGGGGCAGGCGGGTGAAAAACTGTTTTTT
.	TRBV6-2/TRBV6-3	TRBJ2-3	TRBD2	CASSHSGGAIDTQYF	TGTGCCAGCAGTCACAGCGGGGGGGCGATTGATACGCAGTATTTT
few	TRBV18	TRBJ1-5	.	CASSSQKLQGMGQPQHF	TGTGCCAGCTCATCACAGAAACTACAGGGTATGGGTCAGCCCCAGCATTTT
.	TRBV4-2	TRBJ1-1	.	CASSQPGHRNTEAFF	TGTGCCAGCAGCCAACCGGGACACCGGAACACTGAAGCTTTCTTT
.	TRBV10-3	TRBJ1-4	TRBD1	CATRGVLNEKLFF	TGTGCCACCAGGGGGGTTCTTAATGAAAAACTGTTTTTT
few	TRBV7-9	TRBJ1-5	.	CASSGTGSQPQHF	TGTGCCAGCAGCGGGACCGGCAGCCAGCCCCAGCATTTT
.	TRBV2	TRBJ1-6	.	CASSWEIYNSPLHF	TGTGCCAGCAGTTGGGAGATCTATAATTCACCCCTCCACTTT
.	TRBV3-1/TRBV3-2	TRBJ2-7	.	CASSLLTRGYEQYF	TGTGCCAGCAGCCTCCTGACACGGGGCTACGAGCAGTACTTC
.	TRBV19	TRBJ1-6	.	CASSPRDRSSYNSPLHF	TGTGCCAGTAGTCCACGCGACAGGAGCTCCTATAATTCACCCCTCCACTTT
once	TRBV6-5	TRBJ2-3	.	CASSLAWSGGTDTQYF	TGTGCCAGCAGTTTGGCCTGGTCGGGAGGCACAGATACGCAGTATTTT
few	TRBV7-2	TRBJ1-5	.	CASSLALGPDQPQHF	TGTGCCAGCAGCTTAGCGCTAGGGCCAGACCAGCCCCAGCATTTT
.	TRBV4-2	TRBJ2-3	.	CASSQEGGRNTDTQYF	TGTGCCAGCAGCCAAGAGGGAGGCAGGAACACAGATACGCAGTATTTT
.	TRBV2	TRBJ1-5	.	CASSEQGFNQPQHF	TGTGCCAGCAGTGAACAGGGGTTCAATCAGCCCCAGCATTTT
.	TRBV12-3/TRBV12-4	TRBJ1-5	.	CASSARGEQPQHF	TGTGCCAGCAGTGCCCGGGGTGAGCAGCCCCAGCATTTT
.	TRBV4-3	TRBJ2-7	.	CASSLRPGYEQYF	TGCGCCAGCAGCCTACGACCTGGCTACGAGCAGTACTTC
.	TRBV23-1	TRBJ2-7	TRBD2	CASSHSSGRDYEQYF	TGCGCCAGCAGTCACTCTAGCGGGAGGGATTACGAGCAGTACTTC
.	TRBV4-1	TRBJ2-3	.	CASSQGEDTQYF	TGCGCCAGCAGCCAGGGGGAAGATACGCAGTATTTT
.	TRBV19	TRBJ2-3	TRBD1	CASRDRGRQDTQYF	TGTGCCAGCCGGGACAGGGGGCGTCAAGATACGCAGTATTTT
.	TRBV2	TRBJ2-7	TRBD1	CASSPGQGVMGEQYF	TGTGCCAGCAGTCCCGGACAGGGGGTTATGGGCGAGCAGTACTTC
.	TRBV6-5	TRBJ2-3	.	CASNGRSGPTDTQYF	TGTGCCAGCAACGGAAGGTCAGGGCCCACAGATACGCAGTATTTT
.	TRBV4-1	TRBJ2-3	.	CASSQDLGARSRFRTDTQYF	TGCGCCAGCAGCCAAGATCTGGGGGCGCGATCCCGGTTCCGCACAGATACGCAGTATTTT